Included here is one T cell receptor (beta chain) sequence, with context. Its antigen remains unidentified. This record comes from a study of naive and memory T cell subsets. An equimolar mix of two oligonucleotides served as the beta constant-region primer for TRBC1 and TRBC2. The ligated cDNA underwent four PCR rounds using SP2 and nested alpha and beta constant-region primers. TCRdb reprocessed the UMI-ligation and nested PCR reads with MiXCR, giving one entry per CDR3 protein. The sample has about 100,000 distinct CDR3 sequences; around 13% are singletons. The study's findings and limits: A few larger clonotypes appeared in naive repertoires, especially CD8, possibly memory cells re-expressing CD45RA.

Trimming stripped 8 bases from V and 1 base from J, with 11 bases between. Germline V gene sequence: CDR1 MDHEN, CDR2 SYDVKM. CDR3 size: 13 residues. The sequence derives from a human donor in good health. The chain combines TRBV28 with TRBJ1-1; maybe TRBD1 (5 bases). Specimen: naive CD8+ T cells from blood. CDR3 nucleotides: TGTGCCAGCGGATTCAGGGAGAACACTGAAGCTTTCTTT. It encodes CASGFRENTEAFF. Full variable domain (remainder filled in from reference TRBV28 and TRBJ1-1): DVKVTQSSRYLVKRTGEKVFLECVQDMDHENMFWYRQDPGLGLRLIYFSYDVKMKEKGDIPEGYSVSREKKERFSLILESASTNQTSMYLCASGFRENTEAFFGQGTRLTVV.